This is a list of T cell receptor beta chains from one sample in a study of OX40 agonist ivuxolimab in advanced cancers. Data came from immunoSEQ multiplex PCR; TCRdb stores just in-frame clones and leaves some out. In the table there are 76,000 or so clones, 65% to 90% of which are singletons. The sample in question was CD4+ or CD8+ T cells sorted from blood, obtained in a trial of the OX40 agonist ivuxolimab. These receptors all stem from an adult with an advanced solid tumor such as melanoma, head and neck, liver or kidney cancer. Each CDR3 is given with its conserved first and last residue. D genes are given only for firm matches. A row's size may be missing; if present it is once, few, many or a size class.

J | size | V | D | CDR3 | DNA
TRBJ1-1 | . | TRBV19 | TRBD1 | CASRGGTGTQGTEAFF | TGTGCCAGTAGGGGGGGAACCGGGACACAGGGGACTGAAGCTTTCTTT
TRBJ1-1 | . | TRBV11-2 | TRBD1 | CASSLGTGPTTEAFF | TGTGCCAGCAGCCTAGGGACAGGCCCGACCACTGAAGCTTTCTTT
TRBJ2-7 | few | TRBV19 | . | CASSIWKGAGYEQYF | TGTGCCAGTAGTATATGGAAGGGTGCAGGCTACGAGCAGTACTTC
TRBJ1-2 | . | TRBV5-6 | TRBD1 | CASSLGGQNYGYTF | TGTGCCAGCAGCTTGGGGGGACAGAACTATGGCTACACCTTC
TRBJ1-2 | . | TRBV18 | . | CASSRRGPGNDGYTF | TGTGCCAGCTCACGGAGAGGTCCCGGGAATGATGGCTACACCTTC
TRBJ1-1 | . | TRBV20-1 | . | CSARKVSEAFF | TGCAGTGCCCGGAAGGTTTCTGAAGCTTTCTTT
TRBJ2-7 | . | TRBV9 | TRBD2 | CASSSTGASGAYEQYF | TGTGCCAGCAGCTCAACGGGGGCTAGCGGGGCCTACGAGCAGTACTTC
TRBJ1-4 | . | TRBV5-4 | TRBD1 | CASSPRQGLDEKLFF | TGTGCCAGCAGCCCAAGACAGGGGTTAGATGAAAAACTGTTTTTT
TRBJ2-2 | . | TRBV4-2 | TRBD1 | CASSQEQDRGRAGELFF | TGTGCCAGCAGCCAAGAACAGGACAGGGGGAGGGCCGGGGAGCTGTTTTTT
TRBJ2-3 | . | TRBV19 | TRBD2 | CASSPQRGGTDTQYF | TGTGCCAGTAGTCCTCAGCGGGGGGGCACAGATACGCAGTATTTT
TRBJ2-7 | . | TRBV5-1 | . | CASSLAGEGWAEQYF | TGCGCCAGCAGCTTGGCCGGAGAGGGGTGGGCCGAGCAGTACTTC
TRBJ2-7 | . | TRBV18 | TRBD2 | CASSPPGGRTYEQYF | TGTGCCAGCTCACCACCGGGGGGGAGAACGTACGAGCAGTACTTC
TRBJ2-5 | once | TRBV5-6 | TRBD2 | CASSLAGLGYQETQYF | TGTGCCAGCAGCTTGGCGGGACTAGGGTACCAAGAGACCCAGTACTTC
TRBJ1-3 | . | TRBV30 | . | CAWSVVGNTIYF | TGTGCCTGGAGTGTTGTAGGGAACACCATATATTTT
TRBJ1-1 | once | TRBV6-5 | TRBD1 | CASRSLTGGTEAFF | TGTGCCAGCAGGTCTCTTACAGGGGGAACTGAAGCTTTCTTT
TRBJ1-2 | . | TRBV4-3 | TRBD1 | CASSQDPTGGAYGYTF | TGCGCCAGCAGCCAAGACCCGACAGGGGGAGCGTATGGCTACACCTTC
TRBJ2-3 | . | TRBV7-3 | . | CASSFQGSTDTQYF | TGTGCCAGCAGCTTTCAGGGCTCCACAGATACGCAGTATTTT
TRBJ2-5 | . | TRBV11-2 | . | CASSLAQPETQYF | TGTGCCAGCAGCTTAGCACAGCCAGAGACCCAGTACTTC
TRBJ2-3 | few | TRBV27 | TRBD2 | CASSSGTSGGDTQYF | TGTGCCAGCAGTTCGGGGACTAGCGGGGGAGATACGCAGTATTTT
TRBJ2-5 | . | TRBV9 | TRBD1 | CASSVTGGKETQYF | TGTGCCAGCAGCGTGACAGGGGGCAAGGAGACCCAGTACTTC
TRBJ1-4 | . | TRBV7-9 | TRBD1 | CASSKQGGLEKLFF | TGTGCCAGCAGTAAACAGGGGGGGCTAGAAAAACTGTTTTTT
TRBJ2-3 | . | TRBV7-7 | . | CASSLAEGDTQYF | TGTGCTAGCAGCTTAGCTGAGGGCGATACGCAGTATTTT
TRBJ2-3 | . | TRBV7-6 | TRBD2 | CASSFSGGIADTQYF | TGTGCCAGCAGCTTTAGCGGGGGGATTGCGGATACGCAGTATTTT
TRBJ2-4 | . | TRBV19 | . | CASSPRGYDIQYF | TGTGCCAGTAGTCCGAGGGGGTACGACATTCAGTACTTC